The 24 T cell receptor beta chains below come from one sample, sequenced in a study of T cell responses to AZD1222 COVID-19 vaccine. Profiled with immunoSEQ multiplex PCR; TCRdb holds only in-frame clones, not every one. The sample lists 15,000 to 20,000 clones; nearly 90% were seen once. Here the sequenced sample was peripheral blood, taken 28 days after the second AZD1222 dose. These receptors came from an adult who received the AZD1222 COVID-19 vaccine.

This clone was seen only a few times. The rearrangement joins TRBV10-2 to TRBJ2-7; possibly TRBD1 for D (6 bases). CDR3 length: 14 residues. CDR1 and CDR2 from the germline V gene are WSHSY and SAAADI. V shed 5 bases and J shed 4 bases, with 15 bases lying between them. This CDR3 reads CASSSTGHSYEQYV. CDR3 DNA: TGCGCCAGCAGTTCAACGGGACACTCGTACGAGCAGTACGTC.

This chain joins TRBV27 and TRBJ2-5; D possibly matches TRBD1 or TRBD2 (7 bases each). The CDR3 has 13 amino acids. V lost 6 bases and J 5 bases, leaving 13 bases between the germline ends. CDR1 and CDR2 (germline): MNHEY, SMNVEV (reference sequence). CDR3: CASRVQGGETQYF. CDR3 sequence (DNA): TGTGCCAGCAGGGTGCAGGGGGGGGAGACCCAGTACTTC.

The CDR3 bases are TGTGCCAGCAGTTTTGGACAGGGTAATCAGCCCCAGCATTTT. Protein product: CASSFGQGNQPQHF. The genes are TRBV27 and TRBJ1-5, with 8 bases aligning to TRBD1. Germline V gene sequence: CDR1 MNHEY, CDR2 SMNVEV (reference sequence). V shed 3 bases and J 4 bases; nucleotides not matched to a gene: 2. The CDR3 sequence is 14 residues long.

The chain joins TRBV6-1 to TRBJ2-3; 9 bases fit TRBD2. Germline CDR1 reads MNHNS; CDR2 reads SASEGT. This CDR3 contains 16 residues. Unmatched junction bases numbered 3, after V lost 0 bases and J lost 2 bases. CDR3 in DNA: TGTGCCAGCAGTGAAGCCAGACTAGCGGCCACAGATACGCAGTATTTT. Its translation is CASSEARLAATDTQYF.

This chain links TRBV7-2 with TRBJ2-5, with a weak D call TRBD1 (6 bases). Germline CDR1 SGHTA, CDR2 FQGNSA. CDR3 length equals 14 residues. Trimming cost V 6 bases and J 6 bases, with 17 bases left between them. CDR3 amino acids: CASSPDRIGKTQYF. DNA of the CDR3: TGTGCCAGCAGTCCCGACAGGATAGGGAAGACCCAGTACTTC.

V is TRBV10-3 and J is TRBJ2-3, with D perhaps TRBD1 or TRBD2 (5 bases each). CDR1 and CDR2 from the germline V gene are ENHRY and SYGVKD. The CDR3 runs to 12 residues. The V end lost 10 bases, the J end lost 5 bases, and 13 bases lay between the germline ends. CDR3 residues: CASRGRGDTQYF. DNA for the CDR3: TGTGCCAGCCGGGGCCGGGGAGATACGCAGTATTTT.

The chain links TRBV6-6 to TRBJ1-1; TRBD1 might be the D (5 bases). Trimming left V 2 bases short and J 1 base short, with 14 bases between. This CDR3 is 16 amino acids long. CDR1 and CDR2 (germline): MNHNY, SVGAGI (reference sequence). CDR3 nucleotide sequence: TGTGCCAGCAGTTACGATTGGGGGTTGGGGAACACTGAAGCTTTCTTT. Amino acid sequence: CASSYDWGLGNTEAFF.

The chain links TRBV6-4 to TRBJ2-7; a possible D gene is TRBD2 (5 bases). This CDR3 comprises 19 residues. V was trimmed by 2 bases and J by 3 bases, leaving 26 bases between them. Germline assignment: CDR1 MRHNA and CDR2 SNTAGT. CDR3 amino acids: CASSDKAAPNQEEYYEQYV. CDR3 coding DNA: TGTGCCAGCAGTGACAAGGCAGCACCGAATCAGGAGGAATACTACGAGCAGTACGTC.

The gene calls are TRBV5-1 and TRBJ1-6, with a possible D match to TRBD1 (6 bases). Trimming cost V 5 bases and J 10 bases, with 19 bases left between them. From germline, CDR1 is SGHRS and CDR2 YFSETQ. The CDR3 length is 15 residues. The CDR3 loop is CASRRATRGDSPLHF. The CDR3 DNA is TGCGCCAGCAGGAGAGCCACCAGGGGAGACTCACCCCTCCACTTT.

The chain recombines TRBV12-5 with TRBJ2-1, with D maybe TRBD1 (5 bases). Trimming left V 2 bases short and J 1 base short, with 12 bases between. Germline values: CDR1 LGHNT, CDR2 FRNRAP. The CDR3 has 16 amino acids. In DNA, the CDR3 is TGTGCTAGTGGTTTGCAGGGTGTAAGTTCCTACAATGAGCAGTTCTTC. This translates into CASGLQGVSSYNEQFF.

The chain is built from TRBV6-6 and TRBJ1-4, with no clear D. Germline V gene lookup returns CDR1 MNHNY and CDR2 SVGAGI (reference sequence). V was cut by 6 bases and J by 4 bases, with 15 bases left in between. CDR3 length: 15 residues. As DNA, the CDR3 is TGTGCCAGCAGCCGCGACACAGTGAATAATGAAAAACTGTTTTTT. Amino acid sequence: CASSRDTVNNEKLFF.

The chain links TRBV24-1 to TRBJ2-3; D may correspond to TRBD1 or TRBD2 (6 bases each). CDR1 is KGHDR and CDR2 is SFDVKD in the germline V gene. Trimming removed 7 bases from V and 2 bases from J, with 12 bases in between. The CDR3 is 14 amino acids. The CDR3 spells CATSPGDFTDTQYF. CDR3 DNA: TGTGCCACCAGCCCAGGGGACTTCACAGATACGCAGTATTTT.

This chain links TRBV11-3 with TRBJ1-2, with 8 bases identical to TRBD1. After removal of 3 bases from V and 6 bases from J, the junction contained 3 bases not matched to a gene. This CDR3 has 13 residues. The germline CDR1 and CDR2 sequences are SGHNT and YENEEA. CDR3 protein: CASSFPGGDGYTF. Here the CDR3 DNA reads TGTGCCAGCAGCTTTCCAGGGGGCGATGGCTACACCTTC.

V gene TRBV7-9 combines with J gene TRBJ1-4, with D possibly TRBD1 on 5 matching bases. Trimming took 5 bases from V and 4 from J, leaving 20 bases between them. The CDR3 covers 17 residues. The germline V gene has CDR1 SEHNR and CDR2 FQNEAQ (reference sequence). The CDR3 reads CASSPNQIGTFNEKLFF. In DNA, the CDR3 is TGTGCCAGCAGCCCCAACCAAATCGGGACTTTTAATGAAAAACTGTTTTTT.

CDR3 nucleotide sequence: TGTGCCAGCAGTTTACCCGGCGGGGCGAACACTGAAGCTTTCTTT. Residues: CASSLPGGANTEAFF. This chain links TRBV27 with TRBJ1-1; tentative D call: TRBD1 (5 bases). Germline CDR1 and CDR2: MNHEY and SMNVEV (reference sequence). This CDR3 region has 15 residues. Trimming pared 2 bases from V and 1 base from J, leaving 11 bases between.

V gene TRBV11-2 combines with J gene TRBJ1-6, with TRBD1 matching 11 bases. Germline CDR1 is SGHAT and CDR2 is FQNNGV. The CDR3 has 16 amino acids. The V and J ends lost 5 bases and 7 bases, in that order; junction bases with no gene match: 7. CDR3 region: CASSLDRGRGNSPLHF. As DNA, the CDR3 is TGTGCCAGCAGCCTGGACAGGGGGCGAGGGAATTCACCCCTCCACTTT.

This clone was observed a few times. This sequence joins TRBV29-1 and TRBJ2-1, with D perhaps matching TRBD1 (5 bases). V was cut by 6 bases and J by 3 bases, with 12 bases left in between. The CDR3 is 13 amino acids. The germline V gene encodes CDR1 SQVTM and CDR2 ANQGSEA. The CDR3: CSVAGYYYNEQFF. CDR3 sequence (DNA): TGCAGCGTCGCAGGGTATTACTACAATGAGCAGTTCTTC.

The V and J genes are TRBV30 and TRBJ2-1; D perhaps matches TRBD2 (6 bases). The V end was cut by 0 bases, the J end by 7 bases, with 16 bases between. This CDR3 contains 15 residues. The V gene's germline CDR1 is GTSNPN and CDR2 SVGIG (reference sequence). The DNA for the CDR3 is TGTGCCTGGAGTGTGGGGAGGAGCGGACAAAATGAGCAGTTCTTC. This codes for CAWSVGRSGQNEQFF.

CDR3 bases: TGTGCCAGCAGTCTCACCGGGACAGGGGGCACTGAGACCCAGTACTTC. It translates to CASSLTGTGGTETQYF. The V and J genes are TRBV27 and TRBJ2-5, with 12 bases matching TRBD1. J gave up 5 bases and V 5 bases, and 9 bases lay outside the gene matches. The germline V gene encodes CDR1 MNHEY and CDR2 SMNVEV (reference sequence). This CDR3 has 16 amino acids.

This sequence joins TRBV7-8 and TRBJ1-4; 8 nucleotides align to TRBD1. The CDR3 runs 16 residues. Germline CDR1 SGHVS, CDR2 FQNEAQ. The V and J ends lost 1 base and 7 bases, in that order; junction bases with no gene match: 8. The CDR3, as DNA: TGTGCCAGCAGCTTAGTTCGGACAGGGCGCCCTGAAAAACTGTTTTTT. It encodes CASSLVRTGRPEKLFF.

The chain's CDR3 is CSASGQGVTYEQYF. CDR3 in DNA: TGCAGTGCTAGTGGACAGGGGGTTACCTACGAGCAGTACTTC. The V and J genes are TRBV20-1 and TRBJ2-7; 10 nucleotides align to TRBD1. From germline, CDR1 is DFQATT and CDR2 SNEGSKA (reference sequence). V dropped 3 bases and J dropped 2; count of bases not matched to a gene: 4. This CDR3 has 14 amino acids.

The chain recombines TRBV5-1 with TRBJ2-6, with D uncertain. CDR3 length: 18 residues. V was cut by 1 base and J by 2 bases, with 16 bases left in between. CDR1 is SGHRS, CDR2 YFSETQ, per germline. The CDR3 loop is CASSLLPLGPTGANVLTF. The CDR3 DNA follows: TGCGCCAGCAGCTTGTTACCCCTCGGGCCCACTGGGGCCAACGTCCTGACTTTC. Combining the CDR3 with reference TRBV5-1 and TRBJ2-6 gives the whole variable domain KAGVTQTPRYLIKTRGQQVTLSCSPISGHRSVSWYQQTPGQGLQFLFEYFSETQRNKGNFPGRFSGRQFSNSRSEMNVSTLELGDSALYLCASSLLPLGPTGANVLTFGAGSRLTVL.

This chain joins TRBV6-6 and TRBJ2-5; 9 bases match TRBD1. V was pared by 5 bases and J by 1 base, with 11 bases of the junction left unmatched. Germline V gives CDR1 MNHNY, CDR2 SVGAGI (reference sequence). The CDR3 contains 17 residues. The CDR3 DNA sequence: TGTGCCAGCAGTCCCTCCGGGACAGGGTATTTCCAAGAGACCCAGTACTTC. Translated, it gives CASSPSGTGYFQETQYF.

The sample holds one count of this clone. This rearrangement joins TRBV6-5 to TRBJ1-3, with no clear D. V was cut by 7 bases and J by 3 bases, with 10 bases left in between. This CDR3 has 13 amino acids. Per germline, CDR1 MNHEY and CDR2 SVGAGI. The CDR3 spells CASTIGNGNTIYF. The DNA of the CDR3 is TGTGCCAGCACCATAGGGAATGGAAACACCATATATTTT.